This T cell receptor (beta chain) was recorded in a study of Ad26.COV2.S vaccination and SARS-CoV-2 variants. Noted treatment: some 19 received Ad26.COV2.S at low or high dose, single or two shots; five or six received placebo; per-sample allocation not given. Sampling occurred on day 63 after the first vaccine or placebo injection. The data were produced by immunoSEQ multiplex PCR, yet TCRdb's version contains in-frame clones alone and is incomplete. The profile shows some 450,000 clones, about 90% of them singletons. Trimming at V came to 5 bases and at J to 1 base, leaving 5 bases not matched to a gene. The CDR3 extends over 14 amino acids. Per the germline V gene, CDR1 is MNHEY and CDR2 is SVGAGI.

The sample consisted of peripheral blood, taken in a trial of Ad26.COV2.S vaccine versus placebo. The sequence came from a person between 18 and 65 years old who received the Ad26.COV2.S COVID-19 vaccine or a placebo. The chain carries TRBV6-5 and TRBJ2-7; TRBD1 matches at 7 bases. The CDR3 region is CASSLGTDSYEQYF. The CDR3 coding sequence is TGTGCCAGCAGTCTCGGGACAGATTCCTACGAGCAGTACTTC.